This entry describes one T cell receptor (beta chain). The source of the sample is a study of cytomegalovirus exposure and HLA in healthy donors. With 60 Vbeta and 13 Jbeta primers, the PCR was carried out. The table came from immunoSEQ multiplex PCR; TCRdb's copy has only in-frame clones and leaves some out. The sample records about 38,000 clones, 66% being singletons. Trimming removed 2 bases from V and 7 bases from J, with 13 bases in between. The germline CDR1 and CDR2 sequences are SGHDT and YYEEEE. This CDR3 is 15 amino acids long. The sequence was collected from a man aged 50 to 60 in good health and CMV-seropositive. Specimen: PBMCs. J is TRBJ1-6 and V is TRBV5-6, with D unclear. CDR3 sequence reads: CASSLNPGSNSPLHF. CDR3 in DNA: TGTGCCAGCAGCTTAAACCCAGGATCGAATTCACCCCTCCACTTT.